This TCR beta chain was sequenced during a study of T cell repertoires in cytomegalovirus infection. On the study more broadly: HLA-B-restricted CMV epitopes that are well studied were used alongside recently identified HLA-C-restricted ones. Shared public TCR beta signatures pointed to both CMV infection and a matching HLA type.

TCRdb re-called the reads through MiXCR, storing one row per CDR3 protein. Altogether approximately 73,000 distinct CDR3 sequences are present, around 37% being singletons, with the ten largest covering approximately 95%. The CDR3 totals 14 residues. The V end was cut by 3 bases, the J end by 0 bases, with 8 bases between. Concerning this clonotype: Its antigen remains unidentified.

The chain couples TRBV12-3 or TRBV12-4 to TRBJ1-1; D perhaps matches TRBD1 (6 bases). The sequence derives from a human donor in good health (CMV status not recorded). Some clones in this sample may be carry-over from other donors' samples. Sequencing used CD8+ T cells from cultured PBMCs, obtained from culture after CMV antigen stimulation. In DNA, the CDR3 is TGTGCCAGCAGTTTTACAGGGTTGAACACTGAAGCTTTCTTT. Amino acid sequence: CASSFTGLNTEAFF.